This T cell receptor (beta chain) derives from a study of vaccination effects on CD4 cells after COVID-19. As for the study in general: ViraFEST expansion of antigen-specific CD4+ T cells with viral peptide pools preceded sequencing. Sampling occurred a median 72 days post second dose, range 14 to 241. Broader study findings: Infection-derived and vaccine-derived clones contracted markedly late after vaccination.

Upon completion of around eleven days in culture, CD4+ T cells were isolated. Each participant was administered two doses of either the BNT162b2 or the mRNA-1273 vaccine. Germline V gives CDR1 DFQATT, CDR2 SNEGSKA (reference sequence). The CDR3 totals 10 residues. Sequenced by immunoSEQ multiplex PCR; TCRdb stores in-frame clones only, minus some. This table holds tens of thousands of clones, over 65% found once. A note on this clone: Its antigen remains unidentified.

The receptor was isolated from a human donor who received a COVID-19 vaccine. The source material was CD4+ T cells from PBMCs cultured without peptide, sampled after COVID-19 vaccination. The chain links TRBV20-1 to TRBJ2-3; D remains unclear. Here the CDR3 reads CAASRDTQYF. CDR3 DNA sequence: TGCGCGGCGAGTAGAGATACGCAGTATTTT.